Presented here are 20 T cell receptor beta chains from one specimen sequenced in a study of radiation and T cells in renal cell carcinoma. Libraries were prepared by immunoSEQ multiplex PCR; TCRdb keeps only in-frame clonotypes and omits some of them. The data show some 150,000 clones, less than 90% seen once. Time point reported: baseline pretreatment blood. Regarding treatment: 15 Gy SBRT to primary tumor, nephrectomy 4 weeks later. Sample: blood, taken from a patient whose treatment included radiotherapy and nephrectomy. The receptors derive from a woman aged 45-60 years with renal cell carcinoma.

This clone turned up a few times. This chain connects TRBV15 to TRBJ1-5; TRBD1 aligns across 9 bases. The CDR3 spans 13 residues. Per the germline V gene, CDR1 is LNHNV and CDR2 is YYDKDF (reference sequence). The trim removed 8 bases at V and 4 bases at J, leaving 3 bases unmatched. The CDR3 loop is CATAQGANQPQHF. CDR3 bases: TGTGCCACCGCACAGGGGGCTAATCAGCCCCAGCATTTT. Looking up the rest from reference TRBV15 and TRBJ1-5 gives the full variable domain: DAMVIQNPRYQVTQFGKPVTLSCSQTLNHNVMYWYQQKSSQAPKLLFHYYDKDFNNEADTPDNFQSRRPNTSFCFLDIRSPGLGDTAMYLCATAQGANQPQHFGDGTRLSIL.

This rearrangement joins TRBV19 to TRBJ1-1; D possibly corresponds to TRBD1 (5 bases). Germline CDR1 and CDR2: LNHDA and SQIVND (reference sequence). This CDR3 has 13 residues. V gave up 5 bases and J gave up 11 bases, with 18 bases separating them. CDR3: CASSFTTAGWAFF. The CDR3, as DNA: TGTGCCAGTAGTTTCACCACCGCAGGGTGGGCTTTCTTT.

V gene TRBV5-1 combines with J gene TRBJ2-1; 10 bases are shared with TRBD2. V was pared by 1 base and J by 0 bases, with 4 bases of the junction left unmatched. The germline V gene encodes CDR1 SGHRS and CDR2 YFSETQ. The CDR3 covers 17 residues. CDR3 nucleotide sequence: TGCGCCAGCAGCTTGTCGGCTAGCGGGAGCTCCTACAATGAGCAGTTCTTC. It specifies CASSLSASGSSYNEQFF.

The chain recombines TRBV5-8 with TRBJ1-2; 11 positions match TRBD1. V was clipped by 4 bases and J by 6 bases; unmatched bases: 8. The CDR3 has 15 amino acids. Germline loops: CDR1 SGHTS, CDR2 YDEGEE. The CDR3 region has the DNA TGTGCCAGCAGCCCGTGGGACAGGGGGAGGAATGGCTACACCTTC. It yields the protein CASSPWDRGRNGYTF. Together with reference TRBV5-8 and TRBJ1-2, the CDR3 gives the full variable domain: EAGVTQSPTHLIKTRGQQATLRCSPISGHTSVYWYQQALGLGLQFLLWYDEGEERNRGNFPPRFSGRQFPNYSSELNVNALELEDSALYLCASSPWDRGRNGYTFGSGTRLTVV.

The chain joins TRBV7-2 to TRBJ2-1, with D hard to call. Germline V gene data show CDR1 as SGHTA and CDR2 as FQGNSA. Trimming stripped 1 base from V and 4 bases from J, with 11 bases between. This CDR3 has 15 residues. The CDR3 DNA is TGTGCCAGCAGCTTAGAAGCTGAAGTTTACAATGAGCAGTTCTTC. As protein: CASSLEAEVYNEQFF.

The V gene is TRBV28, the J gene TRBJ2-7; 7 nucleotides line up with TRBD1. The CDR3 has 13 residues. V lost 6 bases and J lost 3; bases outside the gene matches: 5. CDR1 and CDR2 from the germline V gene are MDHEN and SYDVKM. The CDR3 region is CASSWTGDYEQYF. The CDR3 DNA reads as TGTGCCAGCAGCTGGACAGGAGACTACGAGCAGTACTTC.

This chain uses TRBV4-3 with TRBJ2-2; D is ambiguous. The CDR3 covers 16 residues. CDR1 and CDR2 (germline): LGHNA, YSLEER. V lost 6 bases to trimming and J lost 5 bases, with 19 bases between them. CDR3 in amino acids: CASSTTWGSRTGELFF. The CDR3 nucleotides read TGCGCCAGCAGTACTACCTGGGGATCGAGGACCGGGGAGCTGTTTTTT.

The rearrangement joins TRBV1 to TRBJ1-1; the table's D call, TRBD1, was not checked against the DNA. TRBV1 is annotated as a pseudogene. This CDR3 has 17 amino acids. Here the CDR3 reads CTSSQGPGGAVHTEAFF. The CDR3 DNA reads TGCACCAGCAGCCAGGGTCCAGGGGGCGCGGTTCACACTGAAGCTTTCTTT.

The rearrangement uses TRBV5-1 and TRBJ1-5, with D perhaps matching TRBD1 (5 bases). Deletions cut 2 bases from V and 5 bases from J, with 14 bases between. Per the germline V gene, CDR1 is SGHRS and CDR2 is YFSETQ. CDR3 length: 15 amino acids. The CDR3 is CASSFLGREDQPQHF. DNA of the CDR3: TGCGCCAGCAGCTTTTTAGGCAGGGAGGATCAGCCCCAGCATTTT.

CDR3 DNA: TGTGCCAGTAGTATGGACAGGGGGCCCGGCTATGGCTACACCTTC. It yields the protein CASSMDRGPGYGYTF. V is TRBV19 and J is TRBJ1-2; 11 nucleotides match TRBD1. Per the germline V gene, CDR1 is LNHDA and CDR2 is SQIVND (reference sequence). This CDR3 has 15 amino acids. V shed 3 bases, J shed 4 bases, and the junction held 4 bases outside the gene matches.

This clone was observed a handful of times. This rearrangement joins TRBV6-1 to TRBJ1-5; unclear D gene. V lost 6 bases, J lost 6 bases, and 6 bases lay in between. Germline loops: CDR1 MNHNS, CDR2 SASEGT. The CDR3 runs 11 residues. CDR3 in DNA: TGTGCCAGCAGGCTTTCTCAGCCCCAGCATTTT. It codes for CASRLSQPQHF.

The V and J genes are TRBV11-2 and TRBJ2-7; no firm D call. With 1 base removed from V and 3 bases from J, the gap between germline ends came to 10 bases. This CDR3 is built from 14 residues. CDR1 is SGHAT, CDR2 FQNNGV, per germline. CDR3 in amino acids: CASSLAGQLYEQYF. The CDR3 DNA is TGTGCCAGCAGCTTAGCCGGGCAGCTCTACGAGCAGTACTTC.

The CDR3 is CASILTGGLYEQYF. For the CDR3, the DNA is TGTGCCAGCATCCTAACGGGGGGGCTCTACGAGCAGTACTTC. The chain uses TRBV7-2 and TRBJ2-7, with 8 bases identical to TRBD2. Germline lookup yields CDR1 SGHTA and CDR2 FQGNSA. This CDR3 has 14 amino acids. The J segment lost 3 bases and the V segment lost 7 bases, leaving 8 bases of the junction unmatched.

There are a few counts of this clone. The V and J genes are TRBV2 and TRBJ1-2; 7 nucleotides align to TRBD1. CDR1 is SNHLY, CDR2 FYNNEI, per germline. The ends lost 6 bases at V and 6 bases at J; junction bases unmatched: 10. This CDR3 contains 14 residues. This chain's CDR3 is CASSEKMTGNGYTF. The CDR3 bases are TGTGCCAGCAGCGAAAAAATGACAGGGAATGGCTACACCTTC.

The gene calls are TRBV6-6 and TRBJ1-3; D might be TRBD1 (6 bases). CDR1 is MNHNY, CDR2 SVGAGI, per germline (reference sequence). V was cut by 6 bases and J by 0 bases, with 15 bases left in between. The CDR3 is 16 amino acids. DNA of the CDR3: TGTGCCAGCAGCGACGAAGGACAGAGCTCTGGAAACACCATATATTTT. The encoded protein is CASSDEGQSSGNTIYF.

The chain carries TRBV4-3 and TRBJ1-2; a weak D match, TRBD1 (5 bases). The CDR3 spans 14 residues. V was shortened by 4 bases and J by 8 bases, with 17 bases between the two germline ends. Germline V gene lookup returns CDR1 LGHNA and CDR2 YSLEER. The CDR3 nucleotides read TGCGCCAGCAGCCGGGGAGGGGCAGTAGGAGGCTACACCTTC. Amino acids: CASSRGGAVGGYTF.

V usage is TRBV30 and J usage is TRBJ2-3, with 8 bases aligning to TRBD2. CDR1 and CDR2 (germline): GTSNPN, SVGIG (reference sequence). V was clipped by 8 bases and J by 2 bases; unmatched bases: 6. CDR3 size: 13 residues. The chain's CDR3 is CAAGLEFTDTQYF. CDR3 sequence (DNA): TGTGCCGCGGGACTAGAGTTCACAGATACGCAGTATTTT. Full variable domain (outside the CDR3, taken from reference TRBV30 and TRBJ2-3): SQTIHQWPATLVQPVGSPLSLECTVEGTSNPNLYWYRQAAGRGLQLLFYSVGIGQISSEVPQNLSASRPQDRQFILSSKKLLLSDSGFYLCAAGLEFTDTQYFGPGTRLTVL.

The V and J genes are TRBV5-1 and TRBJ2-6; D unclear. The CDR3 length is 15 residues. Deletions cut 0 bases from V and 3 bases from J, with 7 bases between. The germline CDR1 and CDR2 sequences are SGHRS and YFSETQ. CDR3 in DNA: TGCGCCAGCAGCTTGGCGGTTGGTGGGGCCAACGTCCTGACTTTC. Protein sequence: CASSLAVGGANVLTF. Combining the CDR3 with reference TRBV5-1 and TRBJ2-6 gives the whole variable domain KAGVTQTPRYLIKTRGQQVTLSCSPISGHRSVSWYQQTPGQGLQFLFEYFSETQRNKGNFPGRFSGRQFSNSRSEMNVSTLELGDSALYLCASSLAVGGANVLTFGAGSRLTVL.

The chain has TRBV7-8 and TRBJ2-5; TRBD2 matches at 8 bases. This CDR3 is 16 amino acids long. Germline CDR1 and CDR2: SGHVS and FQNEAQ. V lost 1 base and J lost 1; bases outside the gene matches: 5. Written as DNA, the CDR3 is TGTGCCAGCAGCTTAGGATGGACTAGCAGCCAAGAGACCCAGTACTTC. This translates into CASSLGWTSSQETQYF.

The gene calls are TRBV30 and TRBJ2-5; 11 bases are a match to TRBD2. Germline CDR1 is GTSNPN and CDR2 is SVGIG (reference sequence). The CDR3 totals 13 residues. With 8 bases clipped from V and 7 bases from J, the junction kept 9 bases outside the gene matches. The CDR3 loop reads CAGRLAGPMTQYF. The CDR3 DNA sequence: TGTGCCGGCAGACTAGCGGGGCCCATGACCCAGTACTTC.